This T cell receptor (delta chain) was profiled in a study of γδ T cells in repeated Plasmodium falciparum infection. Study context: Age- and gender-matched Australian children served as comparison for malaria-exposed Malian children. Study-level points and caveats: Vdelta2-negative gammadelta repertoires appeared less diverse and less shared in Malian than Australian children. Malian donors came from one small rural village, predominantly one ethnic group. Waves of new clonotype selection appeared after repeated controlled infections in Vdelta2-negative, largely Vdelta1+, gammadelta T cells.

This clone was counted many times. Antigen unknown. The sample holds other DNA sequences that translate to the same CDR3. TCRdb processed the multiplex PCR reads again with the CATT caller. The profile shows around 52,000 delta-chain clones, 1.7% of them singletons. Gammadelta T cells were flow-sorted from PBMC into Vgamma9/Vdelta2+ and Vdelta2-negative populations for bulk analysis. The V gene end was trimmed by 5 bases and the J gene end by 0 bases; junction bases not matched to a gene: 17. There are 20 residues in the CDR3. Germline V lookup: CDR1 TSWWSYY, CDR2 QGS. This TCR derives from a pool of human donors (malaria-infected and uninfected, not separated). The source material was gamma-delta T cells from blood. The gene calls are TRDV1 and TRDJ1, with TRDD3 matching 11 bases. CDR3 amino acids: CALGFPIPGGYYANTDKLIF. For the CDR3, the DNA is TGTGCTCTTGGGTTCCCCATTCCTGGGGGATACTATGCCAACACCGATAAACTCATCTTT.